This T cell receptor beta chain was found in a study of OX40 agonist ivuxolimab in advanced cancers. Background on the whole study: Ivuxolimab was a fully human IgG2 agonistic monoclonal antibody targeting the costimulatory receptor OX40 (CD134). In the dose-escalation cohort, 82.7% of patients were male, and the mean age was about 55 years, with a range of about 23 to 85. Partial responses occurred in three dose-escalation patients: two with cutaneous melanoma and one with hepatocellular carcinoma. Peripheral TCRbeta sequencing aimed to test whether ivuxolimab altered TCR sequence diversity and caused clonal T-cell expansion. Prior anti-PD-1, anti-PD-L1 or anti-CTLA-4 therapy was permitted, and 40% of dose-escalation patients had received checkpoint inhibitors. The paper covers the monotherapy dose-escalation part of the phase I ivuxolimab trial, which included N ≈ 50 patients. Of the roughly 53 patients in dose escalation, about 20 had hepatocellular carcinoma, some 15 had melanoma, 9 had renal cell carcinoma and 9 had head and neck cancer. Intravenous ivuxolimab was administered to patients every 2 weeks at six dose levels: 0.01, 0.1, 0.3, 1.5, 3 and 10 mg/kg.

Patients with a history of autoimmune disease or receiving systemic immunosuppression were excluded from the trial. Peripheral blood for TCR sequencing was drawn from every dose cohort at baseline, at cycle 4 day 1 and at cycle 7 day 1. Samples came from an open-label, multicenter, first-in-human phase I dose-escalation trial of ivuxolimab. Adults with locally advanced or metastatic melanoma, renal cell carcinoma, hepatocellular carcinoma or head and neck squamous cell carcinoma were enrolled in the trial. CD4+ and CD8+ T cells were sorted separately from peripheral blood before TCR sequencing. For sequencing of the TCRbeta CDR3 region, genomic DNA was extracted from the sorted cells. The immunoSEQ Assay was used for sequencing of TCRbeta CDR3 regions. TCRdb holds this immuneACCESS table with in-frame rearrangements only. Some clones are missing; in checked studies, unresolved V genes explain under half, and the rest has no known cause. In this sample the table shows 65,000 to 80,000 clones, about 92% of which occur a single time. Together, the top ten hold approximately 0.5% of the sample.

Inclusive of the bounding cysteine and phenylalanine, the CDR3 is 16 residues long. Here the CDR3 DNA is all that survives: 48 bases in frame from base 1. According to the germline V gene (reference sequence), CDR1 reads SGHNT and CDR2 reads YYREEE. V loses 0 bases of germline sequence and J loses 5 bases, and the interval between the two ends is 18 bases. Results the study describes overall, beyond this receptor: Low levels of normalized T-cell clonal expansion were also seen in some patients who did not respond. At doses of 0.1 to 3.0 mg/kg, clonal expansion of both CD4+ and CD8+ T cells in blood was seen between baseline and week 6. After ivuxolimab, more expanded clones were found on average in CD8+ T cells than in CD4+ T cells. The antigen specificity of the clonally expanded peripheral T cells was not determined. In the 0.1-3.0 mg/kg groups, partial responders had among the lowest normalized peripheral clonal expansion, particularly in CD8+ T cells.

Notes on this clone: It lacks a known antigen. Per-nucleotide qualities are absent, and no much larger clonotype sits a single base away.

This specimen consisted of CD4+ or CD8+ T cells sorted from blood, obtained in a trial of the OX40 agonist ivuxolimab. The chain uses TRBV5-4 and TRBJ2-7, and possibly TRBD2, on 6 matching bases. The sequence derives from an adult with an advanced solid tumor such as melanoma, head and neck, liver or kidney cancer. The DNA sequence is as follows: TGTGCCAGCAGCTTGGAAGGCGAGGAGGGAGTCCACGAGCAGTACTTC. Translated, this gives CASSLEGEEGVHEQYF.